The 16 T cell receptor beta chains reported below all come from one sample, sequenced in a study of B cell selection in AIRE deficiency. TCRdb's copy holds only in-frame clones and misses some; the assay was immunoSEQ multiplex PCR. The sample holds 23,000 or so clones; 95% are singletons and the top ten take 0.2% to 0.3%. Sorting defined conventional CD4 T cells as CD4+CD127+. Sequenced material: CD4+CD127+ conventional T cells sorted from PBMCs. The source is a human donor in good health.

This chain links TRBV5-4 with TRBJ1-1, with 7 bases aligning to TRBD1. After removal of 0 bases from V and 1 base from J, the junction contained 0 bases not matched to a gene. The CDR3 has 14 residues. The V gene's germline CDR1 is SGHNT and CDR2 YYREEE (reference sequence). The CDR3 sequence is CASSLDRGNTEAFF. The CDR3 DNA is TGTGCCAGCAGCTTGGACAGGGGGAACACTGAAGCTTTCTTT.

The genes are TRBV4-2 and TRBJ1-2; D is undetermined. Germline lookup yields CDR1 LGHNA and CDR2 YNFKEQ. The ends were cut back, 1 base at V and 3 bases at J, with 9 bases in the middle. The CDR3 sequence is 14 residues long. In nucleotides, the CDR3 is TGTGCCAGCAGCCAAGTAAGGCAAGACTATGGCTACACCTTC. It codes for CASSQVRQDYGYTF.

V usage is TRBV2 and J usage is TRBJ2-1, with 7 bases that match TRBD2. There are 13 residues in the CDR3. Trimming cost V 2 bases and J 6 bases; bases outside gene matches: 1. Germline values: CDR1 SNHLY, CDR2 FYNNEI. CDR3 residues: CASSELAANEQFF. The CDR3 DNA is TGTGCCAGCAGTGAACTAGCGGCCAATGAGCAGTTCTTC.

CDR3 sequence (DNA): TGTGCCAGCAGTGAAGCGCTCAGGGGAGGGAATGAGCAGTTCTTC. It codes for CASSEALRGGNEQFF. The chain combines TRBV2 with TRBJ2-1; maybe TRBD2 (7 bases). V was trimmed by 0 bases and J by 7 bases, leaving 13 bases between them. The CDR3 spans 15 residues. Germline assignment: CDR1 SNHLY and CDR2 FYNNEI.

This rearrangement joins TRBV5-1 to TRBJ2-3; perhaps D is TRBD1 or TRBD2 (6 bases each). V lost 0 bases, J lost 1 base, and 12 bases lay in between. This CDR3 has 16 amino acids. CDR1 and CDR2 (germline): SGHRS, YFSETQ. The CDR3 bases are TGCGCCAGCAGCTTGGAGGGGGGCCAGGGCACAGATACGCAGTATTTT. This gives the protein CASSLEGGQGTDTQYF.

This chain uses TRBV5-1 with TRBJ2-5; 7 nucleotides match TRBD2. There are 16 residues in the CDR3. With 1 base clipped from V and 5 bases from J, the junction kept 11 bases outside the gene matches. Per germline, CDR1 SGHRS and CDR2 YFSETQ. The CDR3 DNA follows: TGCGCCAGCAGCTTGCAGCGGGGTTCGAATCCGGAGACCCAGTACTTC. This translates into CASSLQRGSNPETQYF.

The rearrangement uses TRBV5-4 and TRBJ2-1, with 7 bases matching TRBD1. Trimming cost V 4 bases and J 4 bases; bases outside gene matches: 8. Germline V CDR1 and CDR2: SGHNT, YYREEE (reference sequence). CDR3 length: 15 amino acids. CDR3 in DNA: TGTGCCAGCAGCACTGGACAGGAGATATACAATGAGCAGTTCTTC. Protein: CASSTGQEIYNEQFF.

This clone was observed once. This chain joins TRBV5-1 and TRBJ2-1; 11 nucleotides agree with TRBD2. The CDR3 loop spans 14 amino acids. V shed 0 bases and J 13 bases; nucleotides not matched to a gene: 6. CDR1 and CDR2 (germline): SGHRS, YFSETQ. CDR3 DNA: TGCGCCAGCAGCTTGGACTTAGCGGGAGGGCCCCAGTTCTTC. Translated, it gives CASSLDLAGGPQFF.

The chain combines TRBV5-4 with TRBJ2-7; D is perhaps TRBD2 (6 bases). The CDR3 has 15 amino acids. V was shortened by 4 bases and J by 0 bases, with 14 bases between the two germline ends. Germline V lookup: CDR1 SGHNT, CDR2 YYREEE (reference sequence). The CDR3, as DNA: TGTGCCAGCAGCCGGAGCGGGCAGCGCTCCTACGAGCAGTACTTC. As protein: CASSRSGQRSYEQYF.

The CDR3 region is CASRPGLAAYEQYF. CDR3 nucleotides: TGTGCCAGCAGACCGGGACTAGCGGCCTACGAGCAGTACTTC. V and J are TRBV28 and TRBJ2-7; 11 nucleotides match TRBD2. Germline assignment: CDR1 MDHEN and CDR2 SYDVKM. This CDR3 is 14 amino acids long. The V and J ends lost 6 bases and 2 bases, in that order; junction bases with no gene match: 3.

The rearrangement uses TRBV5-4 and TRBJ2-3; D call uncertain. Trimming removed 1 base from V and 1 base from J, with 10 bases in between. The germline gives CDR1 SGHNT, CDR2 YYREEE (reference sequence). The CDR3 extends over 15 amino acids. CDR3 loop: CASSLLPTRTDTQYF. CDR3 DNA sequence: TGTGCCAGCAGCTTGCTTCCCACCCGCACAGATACGCAGTATTTT.

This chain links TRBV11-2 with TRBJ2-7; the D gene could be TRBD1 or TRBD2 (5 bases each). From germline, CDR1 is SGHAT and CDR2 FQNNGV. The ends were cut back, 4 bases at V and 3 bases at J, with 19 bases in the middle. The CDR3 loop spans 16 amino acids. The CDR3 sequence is CASSSTSGTRNYEQYF. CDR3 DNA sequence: TGTGCCAGCAGCTCGACGTCCGGGACCAGAAACTACGAGCAGTACTTC.

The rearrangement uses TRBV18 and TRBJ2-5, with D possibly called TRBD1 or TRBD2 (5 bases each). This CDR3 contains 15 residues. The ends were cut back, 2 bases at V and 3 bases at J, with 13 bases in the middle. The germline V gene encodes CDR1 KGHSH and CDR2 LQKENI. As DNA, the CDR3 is TGTGCCAGCTCACCATATTCGAGAGGGGAAGAGACCCAGTACTTC. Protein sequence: CASSPYSRGEETQYF.

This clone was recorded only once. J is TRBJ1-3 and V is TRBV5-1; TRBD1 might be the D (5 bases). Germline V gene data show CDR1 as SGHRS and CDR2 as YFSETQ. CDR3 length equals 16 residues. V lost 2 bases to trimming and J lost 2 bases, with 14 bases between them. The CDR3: CASSLGDLSAGNTIYF. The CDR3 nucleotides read TGCGCCAGCAGCTTAGGGGATTTGAGCGCTGGAAACACCATATATTTT.

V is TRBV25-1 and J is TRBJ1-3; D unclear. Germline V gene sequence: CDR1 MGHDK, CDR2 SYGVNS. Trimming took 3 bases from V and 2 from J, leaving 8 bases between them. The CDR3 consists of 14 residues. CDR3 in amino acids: CASSEEVAGNTIYF. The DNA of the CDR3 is TGTGCCAGCAGTGAGGAGGTCGCTGGAAACACCATATATTTT.

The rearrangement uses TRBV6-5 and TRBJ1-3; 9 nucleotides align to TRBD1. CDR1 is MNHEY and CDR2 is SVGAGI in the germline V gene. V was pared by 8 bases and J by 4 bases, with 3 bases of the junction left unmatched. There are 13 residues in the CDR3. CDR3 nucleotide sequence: TGTGCCAGCTGGACAGGGGCCGGAAACACCATATATTTT. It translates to CASWTGAGNTIYF.